This T cell receptor (beta chain) derives from a study of T cell changes during pregnancy in multiple sclerosis. Profiled with immunoSEQ multiplex PCR; TCRdb holds only in-frame clones, not every one. The sample carries 100,000 or so clones, 85% to 95% recorded once. The germline V gene encodes CDR1 MNHEY and CDR2 SMNVEV (reference sequence). The V segment lost 6 bases and the J segment 2 bases; nucleotides outside the gene matches: 3. This CDR3 comprises 15 residues. The material was peripheral blood, obtained in the third trimester of pregnancy. The chain links TRBV27 to TRBJ2-1, with 11 bases identical to TRBD2. The sequence derives from a female donor with multiple sclerosis, enrolled in a pregnancy study. CDR3 DNA sequence: TGTGCCAGCAGCCAGGGACTAGCGGCCTACAATGAGCAGTTCTTC. Its protein product is CASSQGLAAYNEQFF.